This TCR beta chain was identified in a study of blood T cell repertoires in COVID-19 (dated by TCRdb to the early 2020s). Describing the broader study: Samples from collaborators originated in the United States, Italy and Spain and spanned both the acute and convalescent phases of COVID-19. The material from the prospective study consisted of cDNA or gDNA derived from T cells, B-cell-depleted T cells, or PBMCs. Where available, HLA class I and class II types were taken from metadata supplied by the sample provider and were not determined by assay-based typing. The repertoires were released in a freely available public database meant as a resource for research on the immune response to SARS-CoV-2. Sample metadata almost always included a de-identified subject ID, COVID-19 status, age in years and sex. Subjects who had been exposed to COVID-19, were actively infected with it, or had recovered from it provided the deeply sampled blood TCRbeta repertoires that made up the dataset. The samples were drawn from two sources: the first 160 participants of the ongoing ImmuneRACE study, and over 950 subjects contributed by 6 global collaborators.

Another Seattle source contributed samples from volunteer blood donors who had recovered from COVID-19. Each collaborating institution followed its own protocols to collect whole blood in K2EDTA tubes. For TCRbeta analysis, collaborators shipped samples in one of three forms: frozen whole blood, isolated PBMCs, or DNA extracted from either of those sample types. TCRbeta CDR3 regions were amplified from genomic DNA using the immunoSEQ Assay, a bias-controlled multiplex PCR. Turning to the authors' computational methods: Within the assay, amplification of reference gene primers was used to estimate how many nucleated cells each sample contained. Sequence reads were collapsed and filtered to measure the absolute abundance of every unique TCRbeta CDR3 rearrangement. For each sample, productive Simpson clonality was calculated as the square root of Simpson's diversity index across productive rearrangements. This is the immuneACCESS table as TCRdb keeps it, with only in-frame sequences that have V and J called. A part of the clones is gone; compared with another copy, unresolved V genes explain less than half, and the rest is unexplained. The V and J calls and clone size were taken over from that table, and D and trimming were inferred from the DNA. Present in this sample are about 280,000 clones, about nine tenths of which were seen just once. In total, the top ten clones hold 0.94% of the sample.

To note about this clone: This receptor's antigen is unknown. Base qualities were left out, and no much larger clone turns up one base away.

Overall results and qualifications from the work: The amount of clinical and demographic metadata varied by source and participant and was provided uncurated.

V and J lose 2 bases and 0 bases, and a span of 23 bases separates them. Per the germline V gene, MDHEN is the CDR1 and SYDVKM is the CDR2. The CDR3, cysteine through phenylalanine, is 19 amino acids long. The only DNA kept is the CDR3, 57 bases in frame from the first base. The rearranged chain carries TRBV28 and TRBJ2-7, with TRBD2 perhaps the D gene, on 5 matching bases. Input material: peripheral blood. The receptor comes from a woman aged 40 to 50 who had recovered from COVID-19. The DNA is TGTGCCAGCAGTTTAGTCGCTCATGCAGACGGGATGCCCTCCTACGAGCAGTACTTC. This translates into CASSLVAHADGMPSYEQYF. Where the CDR3 stops, the reference TRBV28 and TRBJ2-7 genes take over; the full variable domain is DVKVTQSSRYLVKRTGEKVFLECVQDMDHENMFWYRQDPGLGLRLIYFSYDVKMKEKGDIPEGYSVSREKKERFSLILESASTNQTSMYLCASSLVAHADGMPSYEQYFGPGTRLTVT.